This T cell receptor beta chain was obtained from a study of OX40 agonist ivuxolimab in advanced cancers. Using immunoSEQ multiplex PCR, the repertoire was profiled, and TCRdb retains in-frame clones only, with some absent. Among 70,000 to 75,000 clones listed, just under 85% were seen once. Baseline was the first blood sampling point, followed by cycle 4 day 1 and cycle 7 day 1. Between the trimmed V and J ends, which lost 2 bases and 3 bases, there was a span of 19 bases. The CDR3 consists of 18 residues. Germline assignment: CDR1 MDHEN and CDR2 SYDVKM. The origin of this receptor is an adult with an advanced solid tumor such as melanoma, head and neck, liver or kidney cancer. This specimen was CD4+ or CD8+ T cells sorted from blood, taken in a trial of the OX40 agonist ivuxolimab. V is TRBV28 and J is TRBJ2-2, with D maybe TRBD2 (6 bases). CDR3 sequence (DNA): TGTGCCAGCAGTTTAAGGGACGTTGGAGGGCGGCACACCGGGGAGCTGTTTTTT. Protein product: CASSLRDVGGRHTGELFF.